This TCR beta chain comes out of a study of T cell clones after liver transplantation. Trimming removed 2 bases at V and 4 bases at J, with 9 bases between. The length of the CDR3 is 14 residues. The germline CDR1 and CDR2 sequences are SGHTA and FQGTGA. Profiled with immunoSEQ multiplex PCR; TCRdb holds only in-frame clones, not every one. The table lists more than 95,000 clones, 82% of them singletons. The specimen comprised CD4+ T cells from blood, sampled before liver transplant. The rearrangement links TRBV7-3 to TRBJ1-5; D uncertain. The TCR comes from a human donor who received a liver transplant. The CDR3 is CASSLARENQPQHF. In DNA form, the CDR3 reads TGTGCCAGCAGCTTAGCACGGGAAAATCAGCCCCAGCATTTT. The full variable domain, completed using reference TRBV7-3 and TRBJ1-5, is GAGVSQTPSNKVTEKGKYVELRCDPISGHTALYWYRQSLGQGPEFLIYFQGTGAADDSGLPNDRFFAVRPEGSVSTLKIQRTERGDSAVYLCASSLARENQPQHFGDGTRLSIL.